This T cell receptor (beta chain) derives from a study of graft-versus-host responses after intestinal transplantation. About the research overall: Among the recipients, all got anti-thymocyte globulin induction and then tacrolimus and steroids for about 3 years. General study results and limits: Investigators detected GvH clones in recipient marrow, with some emerging earlier in ileum or blood.

Of note for this clone: The antigen remains undetermined.

The germline V gene encodes CDR1 SGHDN and CDR2 FVKESK. V lost 3 bases and J lost 3, with 6 bases in between. The CDR3 sequence is 13 residues long. Here immunoSEQ multiplex PCR was the method, and the copy in TCRdb shows in-frame clones only, minus some. The data contain some 140,000 clones, around 90% of them singletons. The source material was unstimulated CD4+ T cells sorted from spleen or lymph node cells, sampled before intestinal transplant. The chain combines TRBV14 with TRBJ2-1; D call uncertain. The TCR originated in a human donor who received an intestinal transplant. CDR3 bases: TGTGCCAGCAGCCAGGATATCTACAATGAGCAGTTCTTC. Translating it yields CASSQDIYNEQFF.